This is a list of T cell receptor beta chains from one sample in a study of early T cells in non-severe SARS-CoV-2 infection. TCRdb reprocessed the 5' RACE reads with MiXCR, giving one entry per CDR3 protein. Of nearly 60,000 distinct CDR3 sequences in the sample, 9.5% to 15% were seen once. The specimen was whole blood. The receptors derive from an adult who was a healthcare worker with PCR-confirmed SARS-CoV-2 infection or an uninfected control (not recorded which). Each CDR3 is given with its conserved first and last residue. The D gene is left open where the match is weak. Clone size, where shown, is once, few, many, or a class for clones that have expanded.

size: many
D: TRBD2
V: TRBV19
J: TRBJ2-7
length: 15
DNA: TGTGCCAGTAGTTTAAGCGGGAGAAACCCCTACGAGCAGTACTTC
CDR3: CASSLSGRNPYEQYF

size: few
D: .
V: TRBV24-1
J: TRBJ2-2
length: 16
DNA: TGTGCCACCAGTGAACTCGGAGGAGGGGAGACCGGGGAGCTGTTTTTT
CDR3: CATSELGGGETGELFF

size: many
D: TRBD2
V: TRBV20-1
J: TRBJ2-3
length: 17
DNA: TGCAGTGCTAGAGATCCGGTATTGGCGGGAGTTACAGATACGCAGTATTTT
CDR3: CSARDPVLAGVTDTQYF

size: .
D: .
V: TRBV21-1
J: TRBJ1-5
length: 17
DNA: TGTGCCAGCAGCAAACGGGGGGGCGCCGACAGCAATCAGCCCCAGCATTTT
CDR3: CASSKRGGADSNQPQHF

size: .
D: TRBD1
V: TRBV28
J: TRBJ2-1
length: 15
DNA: TGTGCCAGCAGTTTGAAGGGGGCAGGCAACAATGAGCAGTTCTTC
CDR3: CASSLKGAGNNEQFF

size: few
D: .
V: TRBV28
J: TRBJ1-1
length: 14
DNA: TGTGCCAGCAGTAAGGGGGATGTAACTGATGAAGCTTTCTTT
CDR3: CASSKGDVTDEAFF

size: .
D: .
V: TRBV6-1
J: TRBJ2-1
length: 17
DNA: TGTGCCAGCAGTGAAAGGATGGGGGGAGCCCCAGGGGATGAGCAGTTCTTC
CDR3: CASSERMGGAPGDEQFF

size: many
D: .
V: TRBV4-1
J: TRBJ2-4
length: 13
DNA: TGCGCCAGCAGCCCGGACAGAAAAAACATTCAGTACTTC
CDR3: CASSPDRKNIQYF

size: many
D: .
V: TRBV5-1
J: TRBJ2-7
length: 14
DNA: TGCGCCAGCAGCTCCCTCGGGACACTCTACGAGCAGTACTTC
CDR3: CASSSLGTLYEQYF

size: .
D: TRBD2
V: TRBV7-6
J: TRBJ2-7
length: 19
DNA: TGTGCCAGCAGCTTAAAAGCAGTTAGCGGGAGGGGACCCTTTGCCGAGCAGTACTTC
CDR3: CASSLKAVSGRGPFAEQYF

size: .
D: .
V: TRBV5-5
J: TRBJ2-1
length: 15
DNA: TGTGCCAGCAGCTTCGGGCTAGCCTCCTACAATGAGCAGTTCTTC
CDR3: CASSFGLASYNEQFF

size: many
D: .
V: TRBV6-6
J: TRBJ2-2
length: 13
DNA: TGTGCCAGCAGTTACAGGGCGAGCGGGGAGCTGTTTTTT
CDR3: CASSYRASGELFF

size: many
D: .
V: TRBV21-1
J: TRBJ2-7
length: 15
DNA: TGTGCCAGCAGCGCTCGGGTCAGGGGGAGGTACGAGCAGTACTTC
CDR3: CASSARVRGRYEQYF

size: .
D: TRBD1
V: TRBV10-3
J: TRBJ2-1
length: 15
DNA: TGTGCCATCAGTCCGGGACAGGGAATATACAATGAGCAGTTCTTC
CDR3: CAISPGQGIYNEQFF

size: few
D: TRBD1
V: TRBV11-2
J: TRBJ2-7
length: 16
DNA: TGTGCCAGCAGCTCGAACCGGGACAGGATCTCCTACGAGCAGTACTTC
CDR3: CASSSNRDRISYEQYF

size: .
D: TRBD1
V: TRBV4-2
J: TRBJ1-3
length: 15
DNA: TGTGCCAGCAGCCAACCTGACAGGGCTGGAAACACCATATATTTT
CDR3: CASSQPDRAGNTIYF

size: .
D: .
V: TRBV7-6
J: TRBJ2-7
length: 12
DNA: TGTGCCAGCAGCTCTCGGACAGACCAGCAGTACTTC
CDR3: CASSSRTDQQYF

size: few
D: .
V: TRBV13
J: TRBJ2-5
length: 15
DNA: TGTGCCAGCAGCCCGGCAACCGTCTCTGTTGAGACCCAGTACTTC
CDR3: CASSPATVSVETQYF

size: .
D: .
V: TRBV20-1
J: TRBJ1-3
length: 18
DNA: TGCAGTGCTAGTCTGGTCCCACAGGGTTTTGAATCTGGAAACACCATATATTTT
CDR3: CSASLVPQGFESGNTIYF

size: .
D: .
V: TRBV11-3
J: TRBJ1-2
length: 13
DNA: TGTGCCAGCAGCTTTCCAGGAGACTATGGCTACACCTTC
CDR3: CASSFPGDYGYTF

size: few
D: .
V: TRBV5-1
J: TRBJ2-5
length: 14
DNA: TGCGCCAGCAGCGTGCAGGGGATGCAAGAGACCCAGTACTTC
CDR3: CASSVQGMQETQYF

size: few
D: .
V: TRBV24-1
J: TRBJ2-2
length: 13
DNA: TGTGCCACCGGGAAGGCGGGGTACGGGGAGCTGTTTTTT
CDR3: CATGKAGYGELFF

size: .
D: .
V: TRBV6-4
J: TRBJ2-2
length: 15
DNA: TGTGCCAGCAGTGCCAGCGGAGGAAACACCGGGGAGCTGTTTTTT
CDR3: CASSASGGNTGELFF

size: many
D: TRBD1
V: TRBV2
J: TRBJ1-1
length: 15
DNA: TGTGCCAGCAGCGGGACAGACTTCTCGAACACTGAAGCTTTCTTT
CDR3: CASSGTDFSNTEAFF

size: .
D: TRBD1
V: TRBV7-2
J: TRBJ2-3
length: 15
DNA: TGTGCCAGCAGCTTAGCGCGACAGGGGTCAGATACGCAGTATTTT
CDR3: CASSLARQGSDTQYF

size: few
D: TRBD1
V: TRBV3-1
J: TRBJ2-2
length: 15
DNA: TGTGCCAGCAGCCGGGGACAGGGTAACACCGGGGAGCTGTTTTTT
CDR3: CASSRGQGNTGELFF

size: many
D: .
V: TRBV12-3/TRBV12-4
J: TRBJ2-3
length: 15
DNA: TGTGCCAGCAGTTCAATGGGGTCTCACGTGGATACGCAGTATTTT
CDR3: CASSSMGSHVDTQYF

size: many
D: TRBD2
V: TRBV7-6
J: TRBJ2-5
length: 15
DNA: TGTGCCAGCAGCTTAGCGGGGGGGGAAGGCGAGACCCAGTACTTC
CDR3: CASSLAGGEGETQYF

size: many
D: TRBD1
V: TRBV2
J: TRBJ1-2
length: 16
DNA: TGTGCCAGCAGGGATTACCGGGACAGAGTTAACTATGGCTACACCTTC
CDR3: CASRDYRDRVNYGYTF

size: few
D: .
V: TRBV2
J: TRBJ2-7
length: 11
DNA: TGTGCCAGCAGTGTCTACAACGAGCAGTACTTC
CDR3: CASSVYNEQYF

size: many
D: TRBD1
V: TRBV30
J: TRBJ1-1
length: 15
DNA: TGTGCCTGGAGATTGGGACAGGGAAGGTTCGCTGAAGCTTTCTTT
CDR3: CAWRLGQGRFAEAFF

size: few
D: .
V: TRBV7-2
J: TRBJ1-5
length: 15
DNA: TGTGCCAGCAGCTTAGAACGGCGTTACAATCAGCCCCAGCATTTT
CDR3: CASSLERRYNQPQHF

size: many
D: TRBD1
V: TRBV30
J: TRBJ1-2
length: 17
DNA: TGTGCCTGGAGTGTACTCAGACAGGGGGTAACTAGATATGGCTACACCTTC
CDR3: CAWSVLRQGVTRYGYTF

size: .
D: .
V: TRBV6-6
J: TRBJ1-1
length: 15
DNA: TGTGCCAGCAGCCCCGGGCGGGGGCGGGACACTGAAGCTTTCTTT
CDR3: CASSPGRGRDTEAFF

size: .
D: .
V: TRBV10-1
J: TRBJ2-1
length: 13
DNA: TGCGCCAGCAGTGAGTCAAAAGTTAATGAGCAGTTCTTC
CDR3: CASSESKVNEQFF

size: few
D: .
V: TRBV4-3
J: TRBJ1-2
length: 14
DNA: TGCGCCAGCAGCCGCGGGGGCGGCGACTATGGCTACACCTTC
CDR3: CASSRGGGDYGYTF

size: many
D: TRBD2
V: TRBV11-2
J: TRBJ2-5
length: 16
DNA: TGTGCCAGCAGCCCCCCTAGCGGGGAGTACCAAGAGACCCAGTACTTC
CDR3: CASSPPSGEYQETQYF

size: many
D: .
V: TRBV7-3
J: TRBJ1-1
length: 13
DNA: TGTGCCAGCAGCCGGGCCATGAACACTGAAGCTTTCTTT
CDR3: CASSRAMNTEAFF

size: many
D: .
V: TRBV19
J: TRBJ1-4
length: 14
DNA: TGTGCCAGTACCACCCAGACAACTAATGAAAAACTGTTTTTT
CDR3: CASTTQTTNEKLFF

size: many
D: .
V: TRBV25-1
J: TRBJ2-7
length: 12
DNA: TGTGCCAGCAGTCCAGGGTACTACGAGCAGTACTTC
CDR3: CASSPGYYEQYF

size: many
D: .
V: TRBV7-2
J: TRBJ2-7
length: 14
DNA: TGTGCCAGCAGCTTCCGGGACGCGCCCTACGAGCAGTACTTC
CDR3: CASSFRDAPYEQYF

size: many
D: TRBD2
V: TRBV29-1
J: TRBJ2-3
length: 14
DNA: TGCAGCGTTGAACCACTAGCGGGAAGCGATACGCAGTATTTT
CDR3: CSVEPLAGSDTQYF

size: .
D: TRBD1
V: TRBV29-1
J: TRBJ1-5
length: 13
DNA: TGCAGCGTTCGACAGGGGCTCAATCAGCCCCAGCATTTT
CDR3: CSVRQGLNQPQHF

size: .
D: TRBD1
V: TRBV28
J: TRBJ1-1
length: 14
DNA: TGTGCCAGCAGAGTACAGGGGACCTTCACTGAAGCTTTCTTT
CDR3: CASRVQGTFTEAFF

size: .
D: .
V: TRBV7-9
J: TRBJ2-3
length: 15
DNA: TGTGCCAGCAGCTTCGGTATCGGGAGAGCAGATACGCAGTATTTT
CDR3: CASSFGIGRADTQYF

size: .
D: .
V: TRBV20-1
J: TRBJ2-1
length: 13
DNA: TGCAGTGCTAGCAGGGTAGCCTACAATGAGCAGTTCTTC
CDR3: CSASRVAYNEQFF

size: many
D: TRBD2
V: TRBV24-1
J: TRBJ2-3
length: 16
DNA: TGTGCCACCAGTGATTTTTACGCGGGAGGCACAGATACGCAGTATTTT
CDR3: CATSDFYAGGTDTQYF

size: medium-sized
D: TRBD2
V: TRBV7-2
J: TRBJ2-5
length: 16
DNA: TGTGCCAGCAGCTCGGGACTAGCGAGGTTCGGGGAGACCCAGTACTTC
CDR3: CASSSGLARFGETQYF

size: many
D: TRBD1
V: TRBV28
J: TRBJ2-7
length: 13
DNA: TGTGCCAGCAGACCGGGACAGCTTTACGAGCAGTACTTC
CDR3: CASRPGQLYEQYF

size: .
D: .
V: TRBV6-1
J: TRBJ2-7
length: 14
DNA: TGTGCCAGCAGTGTAGCCAGAGAAGCCTACGAGCAGTACTTC
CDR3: CASSVAREAYEQYF

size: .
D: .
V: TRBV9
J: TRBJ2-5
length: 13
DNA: TGTGCCAGCAGTAGGGGGGACGAAGAGACCCAGTACTTC
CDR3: CASSRGDEETQYF

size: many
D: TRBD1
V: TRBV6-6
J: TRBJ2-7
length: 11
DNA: TGTGCCAGCGGTCAAGGGGGCCAGCAGTACTTC
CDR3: CASGQGGQQYF

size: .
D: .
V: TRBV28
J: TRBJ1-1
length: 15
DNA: TGTGCCAGCAGCCCTGCATTAGGGGTGAACACTGAAGCTTTCTTT
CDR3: CASSPALGVNTEAFF

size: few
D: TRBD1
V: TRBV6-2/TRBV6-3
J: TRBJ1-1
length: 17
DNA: TGTGCCAGCAGTTACTTGGGGACAGGGGTAGGGGGAACTGAAGCTTTCTTT
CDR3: CASSYLGTGVGGTEAFF